This T cell receptor beta chain was recorded in a study of T cell responses to AZD1222 COVID-19 vaccine. The CDR3 sequence is 16 residues long. CDR1 is SGHTA, CDR2 FQGTGA, per germline. V lost 2 bases and J lost 1, with 9 bases in between. The method was immunoSEQ multiplex PCR; TCRdb's version includes in-frame clones alone and lacks a portion of them. The table shows about 120,000 clones, with approximately 90% occurring only once. The source is an adult in good health. V and J are TRBV7-3 and TRBJ1-6; D call uncertain. Sequenced here: peripheral blood, sampled on day 0 of AZD1222 vaccination. The CDR3 loop is CASSLRSRSYNSPLHF. The CDR3 DNA reads TGTGCCAGCAGCTTACGTTCAAGGTCCTATAATTCACCCCTCCACTTT.